Presented here are 12 T cell receptor beta chains from one specimen sequenced in a study of metastatic and nonmetastatic thyroid tumors. TCRdb re-called clones from the PCR reads using MiXCR. Here the sample spans about 93,000 clones, roughly an eighth being singletons. Each patient went into thyroid surgery without having received any treatment. The sample consisted of blood. The receptor source for this set is a female donor with papillary thyroid cancer or a benign thyroid nodule (not recorded which). Some clones in this sample may be carry-over from other donors' samples.

This clone was picked up many times. This chain joins TRBV6-2 or TRBV6-3 and TRBJ2-7; D is perhaps TRBD2 (7 bases). The CDR3 has 15 residues. Germline CDR1 MNHEY, CDR2 SVGEGT. V lost 7 bases, J lost 2 bases, and 18 bases lay in between. CDR3 sequence (DNA): TGTGCCAGCACCCCCCGGGAGGCAGGGGCCTACGAGCAGTACTTC. It is translated as CASTPREAGAYEQYF.

This clone came up many times. The gene calls are TRBV20-1 and TRBJ2-7; D uncertain. The germline CDR1 and CDR2 sequences are DFQATT and SNEGSKA (reference sequence). The CDR3 extends over 14 amino acids. The ends were cut back, 0 bases at V and 2 bases at J, with 11 bases in the middle. For the CDR3, the DNA is TGCAGTGCTAGAGATGGCCGAGAAGCCTACGAGCAGTACTTC. Protein: CSARDGREAYEQYF.

This clone was found many times. The rearrangement uses TRBV20-1 and TRBJ1-1; D is unclear. CDR1 is DFQATT and CDR2 is SNEGSKA in the germline V gene (reference sequence). V was cut by 3 bases and J by 4 bases, with 15 bases left in between. This CDR3 contains 14 residues. The CDR3 nucleotides are TGCAGTGCTAGTCCCCCTCGGTTGCGCACTGAAGCTTTCTTT. Its translation is CSASPPRLRTEAFF.

This clone was picked up many times. The chain carries TRBV15 and TRBJ2-5, with D perhaps TRBD1 or TRBD2 (5 bases each). The CDR3 runs 14 residues. Trimming stripped 1 base from V and 5 bases from J, with 11 bases between. Germline assignment: CDR1 LNHNV and CDR2 YYDKDF (reference sequence). DNA for the CDR3: TGTGCCACCAGCAGAGTAGGGGAGAGGGAGACCCAGTACTTC. Amino acid sequence: CATSRVGERETQYF.

This clone showed up many times. This chain links TRBV20-1 with TRBJ2-6; D gene uncertain. Germline values: CDR1 DFQATT, CDR2 SNEGSKA (reference sequence). The CDR3 totals 14 residues. V lost 4 bases to trimming and J lost 2 bases, with 9 bases between them. Written as DNA, the CDR3 is TGCAGTGCTACTAATCCGGCTGGGGCCAACGTCCTGACTTTC. It encodes CSATNPAGANVLTF.

The sample holds a few counts of this clone. A clone one base away is much larger, so this may be a read error. The same CDR3 arises from other DNA sequences in this sample as well. J is TRBJ2-3 and V is TRBV4-2, with D tentatively TRBD2 (6 bases). Trimming cost V 2 bases and J 9 bases, with 24 bases left between them. This CDR3 has 17 residues. Germline assignment: CDR1 LGHNA and CDR2 YNFKEQ. The CDR3: CASSQQPTGTPSGTQYF. The CDR3 coding sequence is TGTGCCAGCAGCCAACAACCGACCGGGACTCCTTCGGGGACGCAGTATTTT.

In this sample, this clone turned up many times. CDR3 nucleotide sequence: TGTGCCAGCTCACCAATGGTCGTGGACAGGAGGAGCACCGGGGAGCTGTTTTTT. It encodes CASSPMVVDRRSTGELFF. This chain connects TRBV18 to TRBJ2-2, with 7 bases identical to TRBD1. The CDR3 has 18 amino acids. V was clipped by 2 bases and J by 4 bases; unmatched bases: 13. Germline CDR1 reads KGHSH; CDR2 reads LQKENI.

Points on this clone: Other DNA sequences of this sample code for an identical CDR3. The rearrangement joins TRBV5-1 to TRBJ1-1, with D maybe TRBD1 (5 bases). The CDR3 is made up of 14 amino acids. The ends were cut back, 4 bases at V and 0 bases at J, with 10 bases in the middle. Germline CDR1 reads SGHRS; CDR2 reads YFSETQ. The CDR3 DNA reads TGCGCCAGCAGCCTCGGGGGAATGAACACTGAAGCTTTCTTT. The encoded protein is CASSLGGMNTEAFF.

The table lists this clone with many counts. This chain links TRBV30 with TRBJ1-5, with 9 positions matching TRBD1. V lost 3 bases, J lost 1 base, and 7 bases stayed unmatched. Looked up from germline, CDR1 is GTSNPN and CDR2 is SVGIG (reference sequence). The CDR3 runs 16 residues. The CDR3 nucleotides are TGTGCCTGGAGGGAACAGGGGGCATTAAGCAATCAGCCCCAGCATTTT. Translated, it gives CAWREQGALSNQPQHF.

This clone came up many times. The CDR3 nucleotides read TGCGCCAGCAGCTTGCAAGGGTCTGGCTCACCCCTCCACTTT. It codes for CASSLQGSGSPLHF. V and J are TRBV5-1 and TRBJ1-6; D ambiguous. CDR1 and CDR2 from the germline V gene are SGHRS and YFSETQ. Trimming removed 1 base from V and 10 bases from J, with 12 bases in between. The CDR3 is 14 residues long.

This clone was observed at least ten times. This chain connects TRBV20-1 to TRBJ2-4; 7 bases align to TRBD2. The junction had 11 bases not matched to a gene; V was cut back by 6 bases and J by 3 bases. The CDR3 contains 15 residues. Germline V lookup: CDR1 DFQATT, CDR2 SNEGSKA (reference sequence). The CDR3 here is CSAPYGGMSKNIQYF. CDR3 nucleotide sequence: TGCAGTGCCCCATACGGGGGGATGAGCAAAAACATTCAGTACTTC.

This clone was picked up many times. J is TRBJ2-3 and V is TRBV7-9, with 12 bases aligning to TRBD2. CDR3 length equals 16 residues. CDR1 is SEHNR and CDR2 is FQNEAQ in the germline V gene (reference sequence). The V and J ends lost 5 bases and 3 bases, in that order; junction bases with no gene match: 6. CDR3 nucleotides: TGTGCCAGCAGCCCCAGACTAGCGGGAGTGACAGATACGCAGTATTTT. This codes for CASSPRLAGVTDTQYF.